These 27 T cell receptor beta chains came from one sample sequenced in a study of response to subunit inactivated influenza vaccine (dated by TCRdb to the late 2010s). Receptors were amplified or captured by RT-PCR. The sequencing machine was an Illumina HiSeq 2500. TCRdb itself trimmed the public reads at Q25 with fastp, ran MiXCR and retained productive beta chains. All rows with the same CDR3 protein become a single entry with the most common DNA and genes. The sample table contains 400,000 to 650,000 distinct CDR3 sequences; only one count was recorded for about 7.2% of them. The ten largest clones represent roughly 14% of the sample. The material sequenced was PBMCs from blood, taken 23 to 25 months after vaccination. These receptors came from a man between 50 and 69 years old who received an inactivated influenza vaccine. Donor details come from another sample of the same person, matched by shared clones.

This clonotype was counted many times. This rearrangement joins TRBV20-1 to TRBJ1-4, with no clear D. This CDR3 is built from 15 residues. The germline V and J ends were trimmed by 5 bases and 3 bases, with 16 bases remaining between them. Germline CDR1 DFQATT, CDR2 SNEGSKA (reference sequence). The CDR3 sequence is CSAYDPGRANEKLFF. Here the CDR3 DNA reads TGCAGTGCTTACGATCCGGGCCGAGCTAATGAAAAACTGTTTTTT.

This clonotype has ten or more counts. The genes are TRBV18 and TRBJ2-7, with 8 bases that match TRBD2. CDR1 KGHSH and CDR2 LQKENI come from the germline V gene. The CDR3 spans 16 residues. J lost 3 bases, V lost 0 bases, and 7 bases had no gene match. For the CDR3, the DNA is TGTGCCAGCTCACCACCGGCCAGCGGGGGAGGCTACGAGCAGTACTTC. Translation gives CASSPPASGGGYEQYF.

V gene TRBV20-1 combines with J gene TRBJ2-3; maybe TRBD1 (5 bases). CDR3 length: 14 amino acids. CDR1 DFQATT and CDR2 SNEGSKA come from the germline V gene (reference sequence). V was clipped by 4 bases and J by 2 bases, with 13 bases between them. This CDR3 reads CSAMRQGNTDTQYF. CDR3 DNA sequence: TGCAGTGCTATGAGGCAGGGTAACACAGATACGCAGTATTTT.

This chain uses TRBV6-1 with TRBJ2-7; no clear D gene. Looked up from germline, CDR1 is MNHNS and CDR2 is SASEGT. The V gene lost 10 bases and the J gene lost 5 bases, with 21 bases spanning the gap. CDR3 size: 14 residues. The CDR3 is CATKSSGSQNEQYF. The CDR3 DNA sequence: TGTGCCACCAAGAGCAGTGGGTCTCAGAACGAGCAGTACTTC.

In its sample, this clonotype was seen a few times. The chain uses TRBV6-1 and TRBJ2-1; TRBD2 matches at 11 bases. The CDR3 runs to 15 residues. Germline-derived CDR1 and CDR2 are MNHNS and SASEGT. Germline trimming cut 6 bases from V and 8 bases from J; bases unmatched to any gene: 9. The CDR3 loop is CASRFRSGRGYEQFF. The CDR3, as DNA: TGTGCCAGCAGGTTCCGTAGCGGGAGGGGCTATGAGCAGTTCTTC.

This clonotype was detected a few times. The chain is built from TRBV7-8 and TRBJ2-7; 7 bases agree with TRBD1. V gave up 3 bases and J gave up 2 bases; unmatched junction bases: 4. The CDR3 runs to 14 residues. The germline V gene has CDR1 SGHVS and CDR2 FQNEAQ. The CDR3 region has the DNA TGTGCCAGCAGCTTCCAGGGGGAAGCCTACGAGCAGTACTTC. As protein: CASSFQGEAYEQYF.

This sequence joins TRBV27 and TRBJ2-1, with TRBD2 matching over 14 bases. The CDR3 covers 15 residues. Trimming removed 8 bases from V and 7 bases from J; junction bases left unmatched: 7. The germline V gene encodes CDR1 MNHEY and CDR2 SMNVEV (reference sequence). CDR3 coding DNA: TGTGCCAGCGGGACTAGCGGGAGTTCGGCGAATGAGCAGTTCTTC. The encoded protein is CASGTSGSSANEQFF.

This clonotype was found many times. V usage is TRBV12-3 or TRBV12-4 and J usage is TRBJ1-2, with TRBD1 matching over 12 bases. The J segment lost 8 bases and the V segment lost 5 bases, leaving 6 bases of the junction unmatched. There are 14 residues in the CDR3. The CDR3 DNA reads TGTGCCAGCAGTCTTGGGACAGGGGGCCGGGGCTACACCTTC. Amino acids: CASSLGTGGRGYTF.

The genes are TRBV7-9 and TRBJ2-3; D is possibly TRBD1 (6 bases). The CDR3 runs to 12 residues. Between the trimmed V and J ends, which lost 4 bases and 6 bases, there was a span of 8 bases. Germline lookup yields CDR1 SEHNR and CDR2 FQNEAQ (reference sequence). The CDR3: CASSYRGDTQYF. The CDR3 coding sequence is TGTGCCAGCAGCTATAGGGGGGATACGCAGTATTTT.

This clonotype was counted at least ten times. The chain combines TRBV7-8 with TRBJ1-1, with D tentatively TRBD1 (6 bases). CDR1 is SGHVS, CDR2 FQNEAQ, per germline. The CDR3 consists of 15 residues. With 2 bases removed from V and 4 bases from J, the gap between germline ends came to 14 bases. For the CDR3, the DNA is TGTGCCAGCAGCTTATATCAGGGGAGAAGCACTGAAGCTTTCTTT. Its translation: CASSLYQGRSTEAFF.

This clonotype was detected only a few times. In DNA form, the CDR3 reads TGTGCCAGCAGTTACTCAGTGGGTGGCGAGCAGTACTTC. It encodes CASSYSVGGEQYF. V usage is TRBV6-5 and J usage is TRBJ2-7; D is unresolved. The CDR3 consists of 13 residues. The V gene lost 0 bases and the J gene lost 6 bases, with 9 bases spanning the gap. Per germline, CDR1 MNHEY and CDR2 SVGAGI.

This clonotype was recorded many times. V gene TRBV28 combines with J gene TRBJ1-5, with 11 bases fitting TRBD1. The CDR3 sequence is 16 residues long. Unmatched junction bases numbered 7, after V lost 2 bases and J lost 7 bases. Germline V lookup: CDR1 MDHEN, CDR2 SYDVKM. CDR3 amino acids: CASSLIGQGARQPQHF. The CDR3 nucleotides are TGTGCCAGCAGTTTAATTGGACAGGGGGCTCGACAGCCCCAGCATTTT.

The V gene is TRBV6-1, the J gene TRBJ1-3; the D gene is possibly TRBD1 (6 bases). V lost 6 bases and J 0 bases, leaving 15 bases between the germline ends. The CDR3 extends over 16 amino acids. Germline-derived CDR1 and CDR2 are MNHNS and SASEGT. The CDR3 sequence is CASSPRGQPSGNTIYF. CDR3 DNA sequence: TGTGCCAGCAGCCCTAGAGGACAGCCCTCTGGAAACACCATATATTTT.

In this sample, this clonotype turned up many times. The rearrangement joins TRBV6-5 to TRBJ1-3; D is unclear. The CDR3 contains 17 residues. V was trimmed by 0 bases and J by 0 bases, leaving 12 bases between them. Per the germline V gene, CDR1 is MNHEY and CDR2 is SVGAGI. The CDR3 DNA reads TGTGCCAGCAGTTACTCTTGGCCAGGCAGCTCTGGAAACACCATATATTTT. Protein product: CASSYSWPGSSGNTIYF.

Only a few counts were recorded for this clonotype. The V gene is TRBV7-9, the J gene TRBJ2-2; TRBD2 is a possible D gene (5 bases). Germline lookup yields CDR1 SEHNR and CDR2 FQNEAQ (reference sequence). The CDR3 consists of 16 residues. The V and J ends lost 4 bases and 1 base respectively, with 13 bases between them. CDR3 DNA sequence: TGTGCCAGCAGCTCTGACCAGAGGGTGAACACCGGGGAGCTGTTTTTT. The encoded protein is CASSSDQRVNTGELFF.

The chain combines TRBV24-1 with TRBJ1-5, with D maybe TRBD1 (6 bases). CDR3 length: 16 amino acids. V lost 4 bases, J lost 2 bases, and 14 bases lay in between. The germline CDR1 and CDR2 sequences are KGHDR and SFDVKD. In DNA, the CDR3 is TGTGCCACCAGTGACCCGGCCGAGGGGGGCAATCAGCCCCAGCATTTT. It encodes CATSDPAEGGNQPQHF.

At least ten counts were recorded for this clonotype. DNA for the CDR3: TGTGCCAGCAGTAGTAGAGGCTTTAATGAAAAACTGTTTTTT. Residues: CASSSRGFNEKLFF. This chain links TRBV6-1 with TRBJ1-4; no definite D call. The germline V gene encodes CDR1 MNHNS and CDR2 SASEGT. This CDR3 region has 14 residues. V lost 5 bases, J lost 4 bases, and 11 bases lay in between.

The rearrangement uses TRBV6-5 and TRBJ1-1; possible D gene TRBD1, 6 bases. The CDR3 consists of 15 residues. V lost 0 bases to trimming and J lost 5 bases, with 13 bases between them. From germline, CDR1 is MNHEY and CDR2 SVGAGI. The CDR3 bases are TGTGCCAGCAGTTACTCGATTCAGGGGTCGACTGAAGCTTTCTTT. Amino acids: CASSYSIQGSTEAFF.

The chain carries TRBV5-1 and TRBJ1-2; tentative D call: TRBD1 (6 bases). The CDR3 has 15 residues. V was cut by 0 bases and J by 6 bases, with 15 bases left in between. Looked up from germline, CDR1 is SGHRS and CDR2 is YFSETQ. DNA of the CDR3: TGCGCCAGCAGCTTGGACGGGGGCGCTTTCCATGGCTACACCTTC. It yields the protein CASSLDGGAFHGYTF.

This clonotype was seen only a few times. This chain links TRBV20-1 with TRBJ1-1, with 7 bases matching TRBD1. Trimming at V came to 1 base and at J to 4 bases, leaving 12 bases not matched to a gene. CDR1 and CDR2 (germline): DFQATT, SNEGSKA (reference sequence). The length of the CDR3 is 16 residues. CDR3 bases: TGCAGTGCTAGAGTGGGTCAGGGGGGACTCCTCACTGAAGCTTTCTTT. Encoded protein: CSARVGQGGLLTEAFF.

This clonotype was seen a few times. This chain links TRBV10-3 with TRBJ2-7; D is unclear. The V end lost 3 bases, the J end lost 3 bases, and 12 bases lay between the germline ends. The CDR3 covers 14 residues. The germline V gene has CDR1 ENHRY and CDR2 SYGVKD. CDR3 nucleotide sequence: TGTGCCATCAGTGATGGTCAGGAGAGCTACGAGCAGTACTTC. Its protein is CAISDGQESYEQYF.

V gene TRBV27 combines with J gene TRBJ2-7; D gene uncertain. CDR1 and CDR2 from the germline V gene are MNHEY and SMNVEV (reference sequence). This CDR3 region has 13 residues. Trimming removed 2 bases from V and 1 base from J, with 6 bases in between. CDR3 sequence (DNA): TGTGCCAGCAGTTTAAAGGATTCCTACGAGCAGTACTTC. It specifies CASSLKDSYEQYF.

This clonotype was picked up one time. The chain employs TRBV11-3 and TRBJ2-7, with 7 bases lining up with TRBD1. CDR1 is SGHNT and CDR2 is YENEEA in the germline V gene. This CDR3 contains 13 residues. Germline trimming cut 5 bases from V and 6 bases from J; bases unmatched to any gene: 7. The DNA of the CDR3 is TGTGCCAGCAGCCAGGGACAGTTCTTCGAGCAGTACTTC. Amino acids: CASSQGQFFEQYF.

This clonotype was observed at least ten times. This chain joins TRBV25-1 and TRBJ2-1; D gene uncertain. In germline, CDR1 is MGHDK, CDR2 SYGVNS. V was clipped by 5 bases and J by 8 bases, with 16 bases between them. This CDR3 spans 14 amino acids. The CDR3 nucleotides are TGTGCCAGCAGTCCAGAGAGGACGGTCGATGAGCAGTTCTTC. The encoded protein is CASSPERTVDEQFF. Looking up the rest from reference TRBV25-1 and TRBJ2-1 gives the full variable domain: EADIYQTPRYLVIGTGKKITLECSQTMGHDKMYWYQQDPGMELHLIHYSYGVNSTEKGDLSSESTVSRIRTEHFPLTLESARPSHTSQYLCASSPERTVDEQFFGPGTRLTVL.

In this sample, this clonotype turned up many times. The chain recombines TRBV15 with TRBJ2-5; D not certain. The CDR3 is made up of 13 amino acids. Looked up from germline, CDR1 is LNHNV and CDR2 is YYDKDF (reference sequence). With 0 bases removed from V and 5 bases from J, the gap between germline ends came to 7 bases. DNA of the CDR3: TGTGCCACCAGCAGAGATGTTTCGGAGACCCAGTACTTC. Protein: CATSRDVSETQYF.

This clonotype was observed a few times. The gene calls are TRBV6-1 and TRBJ2-1; 13 bases match TRBD2. Germline loops: CDR1 MNHNS, CDR2 SASEGT. Trimming removed 5 bases from V and 13 bases from J; junction bases left unmatched: 8. This CDR3 region has 14 residues. The CDR3 DNA follows: TGTGCCAGCAGTCCACCTGGACTAGCGGGAGTCCAGTTCTTC. It encodes CASSPPGLAGVQFF.

This chain links TRBV7-2 with TRBJ1-1; D unclear. Trimming took off 4 bases at V and 1 base at J, with 7 bases between the two ends. Germline V gene sequence: CDR1 SGHTA, CDR2 FQGNSA. The CDR3 runs 13 residues. The CDR3 DNA reads TGTGCCAGCAGCTGGGAACGGAACACTGAAGCTTTCTTT. It yields the protein CASSWERNTEAFF.